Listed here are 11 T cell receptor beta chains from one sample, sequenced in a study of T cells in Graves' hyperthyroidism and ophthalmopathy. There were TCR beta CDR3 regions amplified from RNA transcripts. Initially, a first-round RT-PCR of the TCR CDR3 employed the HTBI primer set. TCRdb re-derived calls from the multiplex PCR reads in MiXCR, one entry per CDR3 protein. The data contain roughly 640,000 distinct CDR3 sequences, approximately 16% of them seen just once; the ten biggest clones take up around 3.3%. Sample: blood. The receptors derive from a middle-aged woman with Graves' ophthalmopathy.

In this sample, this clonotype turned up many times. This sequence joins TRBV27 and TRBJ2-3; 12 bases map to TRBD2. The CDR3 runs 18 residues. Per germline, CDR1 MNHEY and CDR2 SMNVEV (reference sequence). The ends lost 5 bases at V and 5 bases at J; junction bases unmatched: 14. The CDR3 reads CASSPTLAGGPSGDTQYF. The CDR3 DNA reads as TGTGCCAGCAGTCCGACCCTAGCGGGGGGGCCGTCGGGAGATACGCAGTATTTT.

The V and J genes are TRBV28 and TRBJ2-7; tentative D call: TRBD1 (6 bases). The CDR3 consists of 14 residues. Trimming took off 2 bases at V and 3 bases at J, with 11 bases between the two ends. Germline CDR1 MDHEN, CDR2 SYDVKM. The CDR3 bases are TGTGCCAGCAGTTTAATGGGGGCGCACTACGAGCAGTACTTC. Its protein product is CASSLMGAHYEQYF.

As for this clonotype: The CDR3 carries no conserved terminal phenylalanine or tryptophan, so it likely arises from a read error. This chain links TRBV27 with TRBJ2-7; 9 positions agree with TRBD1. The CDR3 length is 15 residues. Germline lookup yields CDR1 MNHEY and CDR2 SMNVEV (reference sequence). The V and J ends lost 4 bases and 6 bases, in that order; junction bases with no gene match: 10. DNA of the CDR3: TGTGCCAGCAGTTCTGGGGACAGGGCCCCTCTCGAGCAGTACTCC. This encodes CASSSGDRAPLEQYS.

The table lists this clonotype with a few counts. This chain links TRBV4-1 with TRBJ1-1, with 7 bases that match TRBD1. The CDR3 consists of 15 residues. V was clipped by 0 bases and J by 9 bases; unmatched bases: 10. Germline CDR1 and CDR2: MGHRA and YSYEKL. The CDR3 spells CASSQDYRGLAKAFF. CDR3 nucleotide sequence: TGCGCCAGCAGCCAAGATTACAGGGGTTTGGCAAAAGCTTTCTTT.

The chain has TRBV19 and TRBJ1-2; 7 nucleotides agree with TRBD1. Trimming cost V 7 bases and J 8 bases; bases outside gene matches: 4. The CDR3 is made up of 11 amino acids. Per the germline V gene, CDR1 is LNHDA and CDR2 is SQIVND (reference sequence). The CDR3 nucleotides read TGTGCCAGTACGACAGGGAGCGGCTACACCTTC. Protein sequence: CASTTGSGYTF.

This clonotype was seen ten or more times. In nucleotides, the CDR3 is TGTGCCAGCAGCTTAGAGACCGGGGGAGCTAACTATGGCTACACCTTC. Amino acids: CASSLETGGANYGYTF. The chain has TRBV7-9 and TRBJ1-2; a weak D match, TRBD1 (5 bases). Germline-derived CDR1 and CDR2 are SEHNR and FQNEAQ (reference sequence). V lost 1 base and J 0 bases, leaving 12 bases between the germline ends. CDR3 length: 16 residues.

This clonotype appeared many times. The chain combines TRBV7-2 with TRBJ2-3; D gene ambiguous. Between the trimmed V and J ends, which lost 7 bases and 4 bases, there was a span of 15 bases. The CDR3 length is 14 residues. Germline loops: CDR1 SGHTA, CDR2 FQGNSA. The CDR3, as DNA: TGTGCCAGCATGCTGGGTTTCCCGCCAGATACGCAGTATTTT. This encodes CASMLGFPPDTQYF.

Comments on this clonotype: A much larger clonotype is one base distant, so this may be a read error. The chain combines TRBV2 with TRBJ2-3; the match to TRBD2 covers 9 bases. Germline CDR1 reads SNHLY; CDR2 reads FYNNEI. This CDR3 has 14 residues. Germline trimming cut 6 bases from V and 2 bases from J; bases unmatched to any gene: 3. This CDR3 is CASRAGGLTDTQYF. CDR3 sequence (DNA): TGTGCCAGCAGAGCGGGAGGCCTCACAGATACGCAGTATTTT.

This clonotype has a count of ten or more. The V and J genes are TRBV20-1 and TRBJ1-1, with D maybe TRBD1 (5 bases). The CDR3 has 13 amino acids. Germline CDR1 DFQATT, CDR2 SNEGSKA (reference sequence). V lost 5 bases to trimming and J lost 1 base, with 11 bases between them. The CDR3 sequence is CSAEGRGNTEAFF. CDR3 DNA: TGCAGTGCTGAGGGGAGAGGGAACACTGAAGCTTTCTTT.

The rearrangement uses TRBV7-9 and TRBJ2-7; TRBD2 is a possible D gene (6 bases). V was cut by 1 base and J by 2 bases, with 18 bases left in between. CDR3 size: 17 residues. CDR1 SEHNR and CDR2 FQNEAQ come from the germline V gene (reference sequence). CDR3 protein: CASSLGRRTGGAYEQYF. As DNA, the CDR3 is TGTGCCAGCAGCTTAGGACGCCGAACAGGCGGGGCCTACGAGCAGTACTTC.

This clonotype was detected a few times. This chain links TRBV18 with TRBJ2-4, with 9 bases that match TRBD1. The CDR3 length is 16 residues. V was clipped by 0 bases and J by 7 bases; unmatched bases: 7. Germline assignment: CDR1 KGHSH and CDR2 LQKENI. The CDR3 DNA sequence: TGTGCCAGCTCACCACCGTTGGGACAGGGTGCGAACATTCAGTACTTC. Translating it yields CASSPPLGQGANIQYF.